This T cell receptor beta chain appears in the sequencing data of a study of T-cell reconstitution after alpha-beta-depleted transplantation in children. Unique molecular identifiers were used in preparing the TCRbeta library. One entry per CDR3 protein results from TCRdb running MiXCR on the PCR reads. The sample holds just over 350,000 distinct CDR3 sequences, 10% to 15% seen once. This clonotype turned up a few times. The V and J ends lost 2 bases and 4 bases respectively, with 6 bases between them. The CDR3 contains 13 residues. The source material was PBMCs, sampled from the stem cell graft. The receptor was isolated from a human donor who donated a stem cell graft to a child with Fanconi anemia. This sequence joins TRBV12-3 or TRBV12-4 and TRBJ1-5; no definite D call. CDR3 in amino acids: CASSLNRNQPQHF. In DNA form, the CDR3 reads TGTGCCAGCAGTTTAAATAGGAATCAGCCCCAGCATTTT.